These 13 T cell receptor beta chains originate from one sample sequenced in a study of cytomegalovirus exposure and HLA in healthy donors. Method: immunoSEQ multiplex PCR; TCRdb's copy keeps in-frame clones and lacks some. Altogether hundreds of thousands of clones are present, approximately 90% being singletons, with the ten largest covering 0.83%. Sequencing was carried out using PBMCs. These receptors were collected from a woman under 30 in good health and CMV-seronegative.

V is TRBV6-4 and J is TRBJ2-1, with 7 bases lining up with TRBD2. This CDR3 region has 15 residues. V was clipped by 0 bases and J by 1 base; unmatched bases: 0. Germline lookup yields CDR1 MRHNA and CDR2 SNTAGT. DNA for the CDR3: TGTGCCAGCAGTGACTCAGCGGGGTCCTACAATGAGCAGTTCTTC. It is translated as CASSDSAGSYNEQFF.

This sequence joins TRBV10-1 and TRBJ2-1, with 7 bases lining up with TRBD2. CDR3 size: 13 residues. CDR1 and CDR2 (germline): WNHNN, SYGVQD (reference sequence). After removal of 6 bases from V and 9 bases from J, the junction contained 8 bases not matched to a gene. CDR3 nucleotide sequence: TGCGCCAGCAGCCGACTAGCCCCGGCTGAGCAGTTCTTC. Encoded protein: CASSRLAPAEQFF.

This clone has a single count. The chain employs TRBV28 and TRBJ2-7; D possibly corresponds to TRBD1 (6 bases). Trimming took 5 bases from V and 6 from J, leaving 26 bases between them. In germline, CDR1 is MDHEN, CDR2 SYDVKM. The CDR3 is made up of 17 amino acids. CDR3 sequence reads: CASSRRSGTIPPLEQYF. CDR3 DNA sequence: TGTGCCAGCAGTCGCCGCTCAGGGACAATTCCCCCCCTCGAGCAGTACTTC.

This chain connects TRBV7-9 to TRBJ2-1, with TRBD2 matching 13 bases. The CDR3 is 16 residues long. V shed 8 bases and J 2 bases; nucleotides not matched to a gene: 6. The germline gives CDR1 SEHNR, CDR2 FQNEAQ (reference sequence). The CDR3 spells CASAAGLAGPYNEQFF. In DNA, the CDR3 is TGTGCCAGCGCCGCGGGACTAGCGGGACCCTACAATGAGCAGTTCTTC.

The chain is built from TRBV4-2 and TRBJ1-1; 7 bases line up with TRBD1. This CDR3 is 15 amino acids long. CDR1 is LGHNA, CDR2 YNFKEQ, per germline. With V trimmed by 0 bases and J by 5 bases, 6 bases remained unmatched. The CDR3 protein is CASSQDRQGGTEAFF. In DNA form, the CDR3 reads TGTGCCAGCAGCCAAGATCGACAGGGCGGGACTGAAGCTTTCTTT.

The table lists this clone with a count of one. The rearrangement uses TRBV4-1 and TRBJ1-2, with a weak D call TRBD1 (5 bases). Germline V gene sequence: CDR1 MGHRA, CDR2 YSYEKL. The CDR3 sequence is 13 residues long. V lost 3 bases to trimming and J lost 9 bases, with 14 bases between them. The CDR3 bases are TGCGCCAGCAGCCACGACGGGGGTGATAGCTACACCTTC. This gives the protein CASSHDGGDSYTF.

This chain links TRBV27 with TRBJ1-5; 12 nucleotides match TRBD1. The CDR3 extends over 19 amino acids. Germline V gene sequence: CDR1 MNHEY, CDR2 SMNVEV (reference sequence). V was clipped by 5 bases and J by 2 bases; unmatched bases: 13. CDR3: CASSKTGTGGIGGNQPQHF. The CDR3, as DNA: TGTGCCAGCAGTAAAACCGGGACAGGGGGCATTGGGGGCAATCAGCCCCAGCATTTT.

This clone was seen a single time. This chain uses TRBV11-3 with TRBJ2-7, with D possibly matching TRBD1 (6 bases). The CDR3 is 17 residues long. Trimming removed 6 bases from V and 6 bases from J, with 27 bases in between. Per germline, CDR1 SGHNT and CDR2 YENEEA. CDR3 sequence (DNA): TGTGCCAGCAGTTTGGGGGCCCCAGCTGTCAGGGCTGGCGAGCAGTACTTC. Protein sequence: CASSLGAPAVRAGEQYF.

The chain links TRBV6-5 to TRBJ1-2; no clear D. From germline, CDR1 is MNHEY and CDR2 SVGAGI. The CDR3 is made up of 14 amino acids. Trimming shortened V by 5 bases and J by 5 bases, and 15 bases separated the two germline ends. Here the CDR3 DNA reads TGTGCCAGCAGTGAAGGAGGGAGAGTGTATGGCTACACCTTC. This sequence encodes CASSEGGRVYGYTF.

This chain uses TRBV2 with TRBJ1-1, with D tentatively TRBD1 (5 bases). Germline lookup yields CDR1 SNHLY and CDR2 FYNNEI. CDR3 size: 15 residues. The V and J ends lost 2 bases and 1 base respectively, with 11 bases between them. In DNA, the CDR3 is TGTGCCAGCAGTGAAAATTCGGGGGGGAACACTGAAGCTTTCTTT. Translating it yields CASSENSGGNTEAFF.

This sequence joins TRBV4-2 and TRBJ2-1, with 8 bases aligning to TRBD2. Germline V gene data show CDR1 as LGHNA and CDR2 as YNFKEQ. V lost 1 base to trimming and J lost 2 bases; unmatched junction nucleotides: 4. This CDR3 is built from 16 residues. DNA of the CDR3: TGTGCCAGCAGCCAAGCGGGAGGGTTCCCCTACAATGAGCAGTTCTTC. Translated, it gives CASSQAGGFPYNEQFF.

The V call is TRBV18, the J call TRBJ2-3, with 8 bases that match TRBD2. V was clipped by 3 bases and J by 2 bases; unmatched bases: 7. Germline CDR1 is KGHSH and CDR2 is LQKENI. This CDR3 is 16 amino acids long. CDR3 DNA sequence: TGTGCCAGCTCACCCCCGATAGCGGGGAACACAGATACGCAGTATTTT. Encoded protein: CASSPPIAGNTDTQYF.

V and J are TRBV9 and TRBJ2-5; possible D gene TRBD2, 6 bases. The germline V and J ends were trimmed by 0 bases and 5 bases, with 14 bases remaining between them. CDR1 and CDR2 (germline): SGDLS, YYNGEE. The CDR3 is 15 residues long. The CDR3 loop reads CASSVDHGGRETQYF. CDR3 DNA sequence: TGTGCCAGCAGCGTAGATCACGGGGGACGGGAGACCCAGTACTTC.